These 21 T cell receptor beta chains were all obtained from the same sample, sequenced in a study of PD-L1 blockade in urothelial cancer. The table came from immunoSEQ multiplex PCR; TCRdb's copy has only in-frame clones and leaves some out. The sample yields tens of thousands of clones, 77% seen once. The sample was PBMCs, taken around atezolizumab (anti-PD-L1) treatment. The receptor set was obtained from a man between 65 and 80 years old with urothelial cancer.

The chain employs TRBV15 and TRBJ1-3, with D possibly being TRBD1 (6 bases). Trimming removed 5 bases at V and 7 bases at J, with 21 bases between. Germline assignment: CDR1 LNHNV and CDR2 YYDKDF (reference sequence). The CDR3 covers 16 residues. The CDR3 sequence is CATSDGRRGARNTIYF. The CDR3 coding sequence is TGTGCCACCAGCGACGGGAGGCGGGGGGCGAGGAACACCATATATTTT. The full variable domain, with the rest looked up from reference TRBV15 and TRBJ1-3, is DAMVIQNPRYQVTQFGKPVTLSCSQTLNHNVMYWYQQKSSQAPKLLFHYYDKDFNNEADTPDNFQSRRPNTSFCFLDIRSPGLGDTAMYLCATSDGRRGARNTIYFGEGSWLTVV.

V gene TRBV7-9 combines with J gene TRBJ2-1; D not resolved. The germline V gene encodes CDR1 SEHNR and CDR2 FQNEAQ (reference sequence). Between the trimmed V and J ends, which lost 3 bases and 13 bases, there was a span of 13 bases. The CDR3 contains 12 residues. The CDR3 sequence is CASSLNTVNQFF. The CDR3 DNA reads as TGTGCCAGCAGCTTGAATACGGTGAATCAGTTCTTC. Full variable domain (missing parts from reference TRBV7-9 and TRBJ2-1): DTGVSQNPRHKITKRGQNVTFRCDPISEHNRLYWYRQTLGQGPEFLTYFQNEAQLEKSRLLSDRFSAERPKGSFSTLEIQRTEQGDSAMYLCASSLNTVNQFFGPGTRLTVL.

V gene TRBV29-1 combines with J gene TRBJ2-1; 7 nucleotides match TRBD2. Germline assignment: CDR1 SQVTM and CDR2 ANQGSEA. The CDR3 totals 12 residues. After removal of 4 bases from V and 8 bases from J, the junction contained 5 bases not matched to a gene. The CDR3 nucleotides read TGCAGCGTTGTTACCGCGGGGGATGAGCAGTTCTTC. Its translation: CSVVTAGDEQFF.

This clone was detected only a few times. The V and J genes are TRBV6-6 and TRBJ2-5; D remains unclear. V gave up 4 bases and J gave up 5 bases, with 8 bases separating them. CDR3 length: 12 residues. Germline lookup yields CDR1 MNHNY and CDR2 SVGAGI (reference sequence). The CDR3 here is CASSLNGETQYF. In nucleotides, the CDR3 is TGTGCCAGCAGTTTAAACGGGGAGACCCAGTACTTC.

CDR3 in amino acids: CAISAIGTSGPQYF. The DNA for the CDR3 is TGTGCCATCAGCGCGATCGGGACTAGCGGGCCGCAGTATTTT. The V gene is TRBV10-3, the J gene TRBJ2-3; 12 bases are shared with TRBD2. CDR1 is ENHRY and CDR2 is SYGVKD in the germline V gene. This CDR3 has 14 amino acids. V lost 6 bases and J lost 10; bases outside the gene matches: 8.

The CDR3 DNA reads as TGTGCCAGCAAGATGTTGGGAGACCAGACCGGGGAGCTGTTTTTT. Amino acid sequence: CASKMLGDQTGELFF. The rearrangement links TRBV14 to TRBJ2-2; D is perhaps TRBD2 (5 bases). The CDR3 contains 15 residues. In germline, CDR1 is SGHDN, CDR2 FVKESK. Trimming stripped 7 bases from V and 5 bases from J, with 17 bases between.

This rearrangement joins TRBV6-6 to TRBJ2-3, with a tentative D call TRBD2 (6 bases). Germline V gene sequence: CDR1 MNHNY, CDR2 SVGAGI (reference sequence). V lost 2 bases and J 5 bases, leaving 11 bases between the germline ends. The CDR3 spans 14 residues. The CDR3 here is CASSYPAGGDTQYF. The CDR3 DNA sequence: TGTGCCAGCAGTTACCCTGCCGGGGGAGATACGCAGTATTTT.

This rearrangement joins TRBV18 to TRBJ1-1; TRBD1 agrees at 7 bases. The CDR3 is made up of 14 amino acids. The germline CDR1 and CDR2 sequences are KGHSH and LQKENI. Germline trimming cut 4 bases from V and 8 bases from J; bases unmatched to any gene: 10. The CDR3 is CASSQGKQGTEAFF. CDR3 DNA sequence: TGTGCCAGCTCACAGGGAAAACAGGGGACCGAAGCTTTCTTT.

The V call is TRBV7-6, the J call TRBJ1-1, with 8 positions matching TRBD1. The V gene's germline CDR1 is SGHVS and CDR2 FNYEAQ. CDR3 length: 13 residues. The V and J ends lost 4 bases and 6 bases, in that order; junction bases with no gene match: 4. CDR3 sequence: CASSSRDRSEAFF. The CDR3 nucleotides read TGTGCCAGCAGCTCCCGGGACAGGTCTGAAGCTTTCTTT. Supplemented by reference TRBV7-6 and TRBJ1-1, the full variable domain reads GAGVSQSPRYKVTKRGQDVALRCDPISGHVSLYWYRQALGQGPEFLTYFNYEAQQDKSGLPNDRFSAERPEGSISTLTIQRTEQRDSAMYRCASSSRDRSEAFFGQGTRLTVV.

This CDR3 reads CASSLRASTDTQYF. The CDR3 DNA reads as TGTGCCAGCAGTTTGCGGGCGAGCACAGATACGCAGTATTTT. The chain carries TRBV6-6 and TRBJ2-3; tentative D call: TRBD2 (5 bases). Germline CDR1 is MNHNY and CDR2 is SVGAGI (reference sequence). With 4 bases removed from V and 0 bases from J, the gap between germline ends came to 8 bases. The CDR3 sequence is 14 residues long.

V usage is TRBV6-1 and J usage is TRBJ1-5, with a tentative D call TRBD1 (6 bases). The V gene lost 11 bases and the J gene lost 0 bases, with 14 bases spanning the gap. Germline-derived CDR1 and CDR2 are MNHNS and SASEGT. The CDR3 has 14 residues. The CDR3, as DNA: TGTGCCGCGGGGGGGGGACATAGCAATCAGCCCCAGCATTTT. Amino acid sequence: CAAGGGHSNQPQHF.

In its sample, this clone was seen a few times. CDR3 nucleotide sequence: TGTGCCAGCAGCTTGGCCGCGGACAGGGGCACCCAGTACTTC. Protein product: CASSLAADRGTQYF. The rearrangement links TRBV5-4 to TRBJ2-5; the match to TRBD1 covers 9 bases. The CDR3 extends over 14 amino acids. CDR1 SGHNT and CDR2 YYREEE come from the germline V gene (reference sequence). V dropped 0 bases and J dropped 8; count of bases not matched to a gene: 5.

The chain joins TRBV4-3 to TRBJ2-1; 7 bases are a match to TRBD2. CDR3 length: 15 amino acids. Trimming removed 1 base from V and 8 bases from J; junction bases left unmatched: 8. Germline V gene data show CDR1 as LGHNA and CDR2 as YSLEER. In DNA, the CDR3 is TGCGCCAGCAGCCAAGGAGCGGCAGGGAGGGATGAGCAGTTCTTC. This encodes CASSQGAAGRDEQFF.

The count of this clone is one. The rearrangement uses TRBV4-3 and TRBJ2-5, with TRBD2 matching 8 bases. The CDR3 contains 16 residues. Trimming cost V 1 base and J 1 base; bases outside gene matches: 5. Germline lookup yields CDR1 LGHNA and CDR2 YSLEER. The CDR3 spells CASSQGLRGVQETQYF. The DNA for the CDR3 is TGCGCCAGCAGCCAAGGGTTGCGGGGGGTCCAAGAGACCCAGTACTTC.

The chain links TRBV7-2 to TRBJ2-2; 13 positions agree with TRBD2. V trimming: 5 bases; J trimming: 6 bases; junction bases outside the gene matches: 3. In germline, CDR1 is SGHTA, CDR2 FQGNSA. The CDR3 totals 15 residues. The CDR3 protein is CASSLGLAGPGELFF. CDR3 DNA: TGTGCCAGCAGCCTGGGACTAGCGGGACCCGGGGAGCTGTTTTTT.

The table lists this clone with a few counts. V is TRBV7-9 and J is TRBJ1-4; TRBD1 matches 10 bases. With V trimmed by 6 bases and J by 7 bases, 8 bases remained unmatched. The CDR3 length is 15 residues. Germline CDR1 reads SEHNR; CDR2 reads FQNEAQ (reference sequence). The CDR3 here is CASSPRQGAGEKLFF. The CDR3 DNA sequence: TGTGCCAGCAGTCCCCGACAGGGGGCTGGTGAAAAACTGTTTTTT.

V gene TRBV27 combines with J gene TRBJ2-5, with TRBD1 matching 7 bases. The CDR3 covers 14 residues. Trimming took 4 bases from V and 7 from J; bases not matched to a gene: 9. Per germline, CDR1 MNHEY and CDR2 SMNVEV (reference sequence). The DNA for the CDR3 is TGTGCCAGCAGTTCCGGGACAGCCCCAGGGACCCAGTACTTC. Amino acids: CASSSGTAPGTQYF.

This clone is a singleton in its sample. This chain connects TRBV7-9 to TRBJ1-1; 7 bases are a match to TRBD1. V shed 0 bases, J shed 1 base, and the junction held 2 bases outside the gene matches. The CDR3 extends over 15 amino acids. The germline gives CDR1 SEHNR, CDR2 FQNEAQ (reference sequence). CDR3 bases: TGTGCCAGCAGCTTAGCCGCAGGGGGGAACACTGAAGCTTTCTTT. As protein: CASSLAAGGNTEAFF.

V gene TRBV7-2 combines with J gene TRBJ2-1; 9 positions agree with TRBD1. The CDR3 spans 13 residues. J was trimmed by 5 bases and V by 10 bases; bases with no gene match: 6. Germline V gene sequence: CDR1 SGHTA, CDR2 FQGNSA. This chain's CDR3 is CATTDRGDNEQFF. CDR3 nucleotides: TGTGCCACCACGGACAGGGGAGACAATGAGCAGTTCTTC. Supplemented by reference TRBV7-2 and TRBJ2-1, the full variable domain reads GAGVSQSPSNKVTEKGKDVELRCDPISGHTALYWYRQSLGQGLEFLIYFQGNSAPDKSGLPSDRFSAERTGGSVSTLTIQRTQQEDSAVYLCATTDRGDNEQFFGPGTRLTVL.

The chain uses TRBV29-1 and TRBJ2-3, with D perhaps matching TRBD1 (6 bases). Germline CDR1 and CDR2: SQVTM and ANQGSEA. This CDR3 spans 16 amino acids. V lost 2 bases to trimming and J lost 4 bases, with 19 bases between them. CDR3 bases: TGCAGCGTTGAAAGGGCAGGGGCAAAAAGGGCAGATACGCAGTATTTT. It codes for CSVERAGAKRADTQYF.

V gene TRBV6-5 combines with J gene TRBJ1-5, with a weak D call TRBD1 (5 bases). Per the germline V gene, CDR1 is MNHEY and CDR2 is SVGAGI. The V and J ends lost 10 bases and 3 bases respectively, with 19 bases between them. The CDR3 loop spans 15 amino acids. The CDR3 coding sequence is TGTGCCACCCGACCTCCCGGGGGGATCAATCAGCCCCAGCATTTT. This codes for CATRPPGGINQPQHF.